Given below is one TCR beta chain in context. These data come from a study of graft-versus-host responses after intestinal transplantation. Study context: Recipients uniformly received anti-thymocyte globulin induction, followed by tacrolimus and steroids for approximately 3 years.

Irradiated stimulators labeled with violet dye, roughly 200,000 in number, were plated with roughly 200,000 CFSE-labeled responders. The assay was immunoSEQ multiplex PCR, and TCRdb's table has in-frame clones only and misses some. The data contain 5,500 to 7,000 clones, about 30% of them singletons. The sample consisted of alloreactive CD8+ T cells from a mixed lymphocyte reaction culture, taken before intestinal transplant. Subset defined: CFSE-low proliferating T cells sorted from approximately 6-day pre-transplant mixed lymphocyte reaction (GvH or HvG direction). The TCR sequence derives from a human patient who received an intestinal transplant.

The DNA of the CDR3 is TGTGCCAGCAGCCCTTACCGGGACAGGGTTATGAGGAGGAGTGAAAAACTGTTTTTT. It is translated as CASSPYRDRVMRRSEKLFF. The chain uses TRBV28 and TRBJ1-4; 9 positions agree with TRBD1. CDR1 is MDHEN, CDR2 SYDVKM, per germline. Trimming removed 6 bases from V and 7 bases from J; junction bases left unmatched: 21. This CDR3 has 19 amino acids.